The 18 T cell receptor beta chains in this list originate from one sample, sequenced in a study of somatic mutations in cytotoxic T cells in rheumatoid arthritis. Sequencing was performed with immunoSEQ multiplex PCR; in TCRdb, only in-frame clones are kept and a portion is missing. The sample shows 12,000 or so clones, roughly four fifths of them seen only once. The sample taken for sequencing was CD8+ T cells sorted from blood. These receptors all come from a woman aged 60 to 75 in good health.

This chain connects TRBV21-1 to TRBJ2-1; the table's D call of TRBD1 was not tested on the DNA. TRBV21-1 is a known pseudogene. CDR3 length equals 16 residues. CDR3 coding DNA: TGTGCCAGCAGCAAAGAGATGGGGACAGGGCTCAATGAGCAGTTCTTC. This codes for CASSKEMGTGLNEQFF.

This sequence joins TRBV27 and TRBJ2-5, with 9 bases aligning to TRBD2. CDR1 and CDR2 from the germline V gene are MNHEY and SMNVEV (reference sequence). There are 13 residues in the CDR3. J gave up 3 bases and V 4 bases, and 0 bases lay outside the gene matches. CDR3 loop: CASSSSGEETQYF. The CDR3 DNA reads TGTGCCAGCAGTTCTAGCGGGGAAGAGACCCAGTACTTC.

The chain is built from TRBV6-6 and TRBJ2-5; TRBD1 might be the D (6 bases). CDR3 length: 15 amino acids. Germline V CDR1 and CDR2: MNHNY, SVGAGI (reference sequence). Trimming stripped 0 bases from V and 5 bases from J, with 13 bases between. The CDR3 spells CASSYSSGELETQYF. The CDR3 region has the DNA TGTGCCAGCAGTTACTCTTCAGGGGAATTGGAGACCCAGTACTTC.

In this sample, this clone turned up once. An end of the junction does not agree with germline; a read error may underlie this. The J gene is TRBJ2-5, the V gene TRBV7-7, with 11 bases that match TRBD1. Germline V gene data show CDR1 as SSHAT and CDR2 as FNYEAQ (reference sequence). This CDR3 spans 15 amino acids. The CDR3 bases are TGTGCTAGCAGCCTTAGGGACAGGGGGCAAGAGACCCAGTACTTC. Translating it yields CASSLRDRGQETQYF.

The rearrangement links TRBV5-6 to TRBJ1-4; D is unclear. Trimming removed 5 bases at V and 4 bases at J, with 18 bases between. Germline CDR1 SGHDT, CDR2 YYEEEE. CDR3 length equals 16 residues. The DNA for the CDR3 is TGTGCCAGCAGTCTCGGACCTCCCGGAGGTAATGAAAAACTGTTTTTT. This codes for CASSLGPPGGNEKLFF.

This clone was recorded once. The genes are TRBV11-2 and TRBJ2-5; D remains ambiguous. The V end was cut by 4 bases, the J end by 0 bases, with 3 bases between. The CDR3 runs to 12 residues. From germline, CDR1 is SGHAT and CDR2 FQNNGV. The CDR3 bases are TGTGCCAGCAGCTCGTACCAAGAGACCCAGTACTTC. Protein product: CASSSYQETQYF.

The V and J genes are TRBV11-3 and TRBJ2-1; 7 bases line up with TRBD2. V shed 5 bases, J shed 0 bases, and the junction held 7 bases outside the gene matches. CDR3 size: 16 residues. Germline lookup yields CDR1 SGHNT and CDR2 YENEEA. This CDR3 reads CASSQRGESSYNEQFF. The CDR3 region has the DNA TGTGCCAGCAGCCAGCGGGGCGAAAGCTCCTACAATGAGCAGTTCTTC.

The chain employs TRBV19 and TRBJ2-2, with TRBD2 as a possible D gene (7 bases). CDR1 LNHDA and CDR2 SQIVND come from the germline V gene (reference sequence). V lost 7 bases, J lost 1 base, and 19 bases lay in between. This CDR3 contains 17 residues. CDR3 region: CASTLPGGAMNTGELFF. CDR3 in DNA: TGTGCCAGTACCCTCCCGGGGGGCGCGATGAACACCGGGGAGCTGTTTTTT. Complete variable domain (other parts from reference TRBV19 and TRBJ2-2): DGGITQSPKYLFRKEGQNVTLSCEQNLNHDAMYWYRQDPGQGLRLIYYSQIVNDFQKGDIAEGYSVSREKKESFPLTVTSAQKNPTAFYLCASTLPGGAMNTGELFFGEGSRLTVL.

The rearrangement links TRBV27 to TRBJ2-1; a possible D gene is TRBD2 (6 bases). V lost 0 bases and J lost 6, with 15 bases in between. Germline V lookup: CDR1 MNHEY, CDR2 SMNVEV (reference sequence). The CDR3 contains 16 residues. CDR3 sequence: CASSLSSSGGTNEQFF. CDR3 DNA sequence: TGTGCCAGCAGTTTATCGTCTTCTGGGGGGACCAATGAGCAGTTCTTC.

The V gene is TRBV19, the J gene TRBJ1-2, with TRBD1 identical over 7 bases. Unmatched junction bases numbered 10, after V lost 11 bases and J lost 7 bases. The length of the CDR3 is 12 residues. Germline V gene sequence: CDR1 LNHDA, CDR2 SQIVND (reference sequence). In DNA, the CDR3 is TGTGCCTGTCAGACAGGGAGTGGTGGCTACACCTTC. Its translation: CACQTGSGGYTF.

This clone has only one observation. The V and J genes are TRBV6-1 and TRBJ2-1, with TRBD1 matching 7 bases. The length of the CDR3 is 17 residues. Trimming took 0 bases from V and 6 from J; bases not matched to a gene: 11. Germline-derived CDR1 and CDR2 are MNHNS and SASEGT. The CDR3 reads CASSEAGIWDRTNEQFF. CDR3 nucleotide sequence: TGTGCCAGCAGTGAAGCTGGTATCTGGGACAGAACCAATGAGCAGTTCTTC.

The V and J genes are TRBV6-6 and TRBJ2-1, with D possibly being TRBD2 (6 bases). CDR1 is MNHNY, CDR2 SVGAGI, per germline (reference sequence). V was shortened by 0 bases and J by 8 bases, with 14 bases between the two germline ends. The CDR3 extends over 15 amino acids. The CDR3 DNA reads as TGTGCCAGCAGTTACTCCCCCTCCGGGGGACATGAGCAGTTCTTC. This codes for CASSYSPSGGHEQFF.

The V call is TRBV28, the J call TRBJ1-2; D may be TRBD1 (6 bases). V was cut by 5 bases and J by 0 bases, with 13 bases left in between. This CDR3 is built from 15 residues. Germline V CDR1 and CDR2: MDHEN, SYDVKM. The CDR3 protein is CASSEGGGANYGYTF. The CDR3 DNA reads as TGTGCCAGCAGTGAGGGGGGGGGAGCTAACTATGGCTACACCTTC.

As regards this clone: At one of its ends the junction is not consistent with the germline gene, which may arise from a read error. The genes are TRBV7-7 and TRBJ2-2; tentatively, D is TRBD2 (6 bases). CDR1 is SSHAT and CDR2 is FNYEAQ in the germline V gene (reference sequence). The CDR3 sequence is 18 residues long. CDR3 nucleotide sequence: TGTGCTAGCAGCCCATCGATGACTAGTCCCTCGAACACCGGGGAGCTGTTTTTT. Protein product: CASSPSMTSPSNTGELFF.

V and J are TRBV7-8 and TRBJ2-5; 8 bases map to TRBD1. The DNA end is a closer match to TRBJ2-7, so the J assignment may be wrong. CDR3 length: 15 residues. Germline V gene lookup returns CDR1 SGHVS and CDR2 FQNEAQ. CDR3 in amino acids: CASSQTGAGTYEQYF. The CDR3, as DNA: TGTGCCAGCAGCCAGACAGGGGCTGGGACCTACGAGCAGTACTTC.

The genes are TRBV10-1 and TRBJ2-1; TRBD1 aligns across 10 bases. With 8 bases clipped from V and 3 bases from J, the junction kept 19 bases outside the gene matches. Germline V CDR1 and CDR2: WNHNN, SYGVQD (reference sequence). The CDR3 is 19 residues long. The CDR3 sequence is CASWPGTGDAREFYNEQFF. As DNA, the CDR3 is TGCGCCAGCTGGCCCGGGACAGGGGACGCGCGGGAATTCTACAATGAGCAGTTCTTC.

This clone occurred a few times. The genes are TRBV27 and TRBJ1-2; D is unclear. The germline V and J ends were trimmed by 6 bases and 5 bases, with 16 bases remaining between them. Looked up from germline, CDR1 is MNHEY and CDR2 is SMNVEV (reference sequence). The CDR3 is made up of 14 amino acids. CDR3 protein: CASSLVGSTYGYTF. The CDR3 DNA reads as TGTGCCAGCAGCTTGGTGGGCAGCACATATGGCTACACCTTC.

The chain combines TRBV6-6 with TRBJ2-1; the D is unclear. Germline-derived CDR1 and CDR2 are MNHNY and SVGAGI (reference sequence). V was shortened by 5 bases and J by 8 bases, with 10 bases between the two germline ends. The CDR3 loop spans 12 amino acids. CDR3 in amino acids: CASSNALDEQFF. DNA for the CDR3: TGTGCCAGCAGTAACGCGCTGGATGAGCAGTTCTTC.